The 27 T cell receptor beta chains below come from one sample, sequenced in a study of post-analysis software for immune sequencing data. Regarding the study as a whole: There were roughly 5 TRBV segments more frequent in patients than controls, and TRBV5-6, TRBV5-1 and TRBV20-1 were among them.

These TCRs' antigens remain unknown. Sequencing libraries made from TCR beta cDNA carried unique molecular identifiers. TCRdb re-analysed the PCR reads in MiXCR, keeping a single row per CDR3 protein. This sample has roughly 650,000 distinct CDR3 sequences, with about 60% found just once. Sequencing was performed on blood. The receptor source for this set is a girl aged 2 to 9 with multiple sclerosis.

This clonotype was seen only a few times. This chain joins TRBV12-3 or TRBV12-4 and TRBJ1-3, with D unclear. This CDR3 region has 13 residues. V was cut by 6 bases and J by 11 bases, with 17 bases left in between. The CDR3 DNA reads as TGTGCCAGCAGAATCCCCCCAGGCAGACCCATATATTTT. This codes for CASRIPPGRPIYF.

This clonotype has a single count. The V gene is TRBV6-2 or TRBV6-3, the J gene TRBJ1-1; D is undetermined. V was cut by 2 bases and J by 1 base, with 8 bases left in between. There are 14 residues in the CDR3. Germline lookup yields CDR1 MNHEY and CDR2 SVGEGT. The CDR3, as DNA: TGTGCCAGCAGTTACGAGGAGGGGAACACTGAAGCTTTCTTT. This translates into CASSYEEGNTEAFF.

The chain joins TRBV20-1 to TRBJ2-5; no reliable D call. This CDR3 comprises 12 residues. The germline V and J ends were trimmed by 5 bases and 4 bases, with 11 bases remaining between them. Germline CDR1 is DFQATT and CDR2 is SNEGSKA (reference sequence). Here the CDR3 reads CSAPGIAETQYF. As DNA, the CDR3 is TGCAGTGCTCCCGGCATCGCAGAGACCCAGTACTTC.

This clonotype was observed a handful of times. The chain joins TRBV6-5 to TRBJ2-3; 8 positions match TRBD1. This CDR3 is built from 15 residues. After removal of 4 bases from V and 4 bases from J, the junction contained 7 bases not matched to a gene. Germline CDR1 MNHEY, CDR2 SVGAGI. CDR3: CASSLTGVGADTQYF. In DNA, the CDR3 is TGTGCCAGCAGTTTGACAGGGGTGGGGGCAGATACGCAGTATTTT.

The chain carries TRBV11-2 and TRBJ2-5, with TRBD1 as a possible D gene (6 bases). This CDR3 spans 12 amino acids. Trimming took 6 bases from V and 11 from J, leaving 16 bases between them. Germline CDR1 reads SGHAT; CDR2 reads FQNNGV. CDR3 nucleotide sequence: TGTGCCAGCAGTTTGTACAGGGACGGGCAGTACTTC. Protein product: CASSLYRDGQYF.

The chain carries TRBV27 and TRBJ2-5, with a possible D match to TRBD2 (6 bases). The germline gives CDR1 MNHEY, CDR2 SMNVEV (reference sequence). The CDR3 length is 14 residues. V lost 0 bases and J 4 bases, leaving 9 bases between the germline ends. CDR3 loop: CASSLSPGGETQYF. For the CDR3, the DNA is TGTGCCAGCAGTTTATCTCCCGGGGGAGAGACCCAGTACTTC.

The J gene is TRBJ2-1, the V gene TRBV10-2; perhaps TRBD1 as D (6 bases). Germline V gene data show CDR1 as WSHSY and CDR2 as SAAADI. The CDR3 contains 11 residues. V was shortened by 2 bases and J by 12 bases, with 8 bases between the two germline ends. For the CDR3, the DNA is TGCGCCAGCAGTGAGGACAGGCTGCAGTTCTTC. The encoded protein is CASSEDRLQFF.

This clonotype was picked up a small number of times. CDR3 sequence reads: CSVRGWDLETNEQFF. In DNA, the CDR3 is TGCAGCGTTAGGGGTTGGGACTTGGAGACCAATGAGCAGTTCTTC. The V and J genes are TRBV29-1 and TRBJ2-1; a weak D match, TRBD2 (6 bases). The germline V gene encodes CDR1 SQVTM and CDR2 ANQGSEA. The CDR3 length is 15 residues. The V and J ends lost 5 bases and 6 bases respectively, with 20 bases between them.

CDR3 in DNA: TGTGCCAGCAGCTTAGGTGGCGGGGGTGCAAACTATGGCTACACCTTC. Amino acid sequence: CASSLGGGGANYGYTF. The V and J genes are TRBV7-2 and TRBJ1-2; possibly TRBD1 for D (5 bases). V shed 1 base and J shed 2 bases, with 14 bases lying between them. Germline-derived CDR1 and CDR2 are SGHTA and FQGNSA. The CDR3 is 16 amino acids.

This chain links TRBV3-1 with TRBJ2-4, with 8 bases fitting TRBD2. The J call is uncertain, as TRBJ2-7 better fits the DNA end. CDR3 size: 16 residues. From germline, CDR1 is LGHDT and CDR2 YNNKEL (reference sequence). CDR3 sequence (DNA): TGTGCCAGCAGCCGCCGTGCGGGGGGAGGGCGAAACGAGCAGTACTTC. As protein: CASSRRAGGGRNEQYF.

This clonotype was recorded a few times. V gene TRBV7-2 combines with J gene TRBJ2-5; 7 bases agree with TRBD1. The CDR3 loop spans 16 amino acids. Germline V gene data show CDR1 as SGHTA and CDR2 as FQGNSA. V lost 0 bases and J lost 0; bases outside the gene matches: 4. Here the CDR3 reads CASSLAGTEYQETQYF. The DNA for the CDR3 is TGTGCCAGCAGCTTAGCTGGGACAGAGTACCAAGAGACCCAGTACTTC.

The sample holds one count of this clonotype. The junction shows a germline mismatch at one end, possibly a read error. The V call is TRBV10-3, the J call TRBJ2-7, with D perhaps matching TRBD1 or TRBD2 (5 bases each). The germline CDR1 and CDR2 sequences are ENHRY and SYGVKD. CDR3 length equals 14 residues. CDR3 DNA: TGCGTCATCAGAGGGGTAGGGCCCTCCTACGAGCAGTACTTC. It encodes CVIRGVGPSYEQYF.

This clonotype was seen once. The J gene is TRBJ2-3, the V gene TRBV20-1; no reliable D call. V was shortened by 1 base and J by 1 base, with 9 bases between the two germline ends. Germline CDR1 and CDR2: DFQATT and SNEGSKA (reference sequence). CDR3 length: 14 residues. CDR3 nucleotides: TGCAGTGCTAGAGGACAAACCCGCACAGATACGCAGTATTTT. Residues: CSARGQTRTDTQYF.

This chain links TRBV6-6 with TRBJ2-3; D may be TRBD1 (6 bases). Per germline, CDR1 MNHNY and CDR2 SVGAGI (reference sequence). The length of the CDR3 is 15 residues. The germline V and J ends were trimmed by 6 bases and 4 bases, with 17 bases remaining between them. The CDR3 DNA is TGTGCCAGCAGAGAAACCAGGGGTGGAGCAGATACGCAGTATTTT. It yields the protein CASRETRGGADTQYF.

This clonotype was observed a few times. The V call is TRBV2, the J call TRBJ2-7, with TRBD1 matching over 10 bases. The CDR3 is 14 amino acids. After removal of 6 bases from V and 7 bases from J, the junction contained 9 bases not matched to a gene. CDR1 and CDR2 from the germline V gene are SNHLY and FYNNEI. CDR3 nucleotides: TGTGCCAGCAGCCGGGACAGGGGACTAGGGGAGCAGTACTTC. It yields the protein CASSRDRGLGEQYF. Based on the CDR3 plus reference TRBV2 and TRBJ2-7, the full variable domain is EPEVTQTPSHQVTQMGQEVILRCVPISNHLYFYWYRQILGQKVEFLVSFYNNEISEKSEIFDDQFSVERPDGSNFTLKIRSTKLEDSAMYFCASSRDRGLGEQYFGPGTRLTVT.

This rearrangement joins TRBV21-1 to TRBJ2-7; the DNA was not used to check the table's D call, TRBD2. TRBV21-1 is listed as a pseudogene. This CDR3 is 16 amino acids long. In nucleotides, the CDR3 is TGTGCCAGCAGCAAATCAACCAGCGGGTCCTCCTACGAGCAGTACTTC. This gives the protein CASSKSTSGSSYEQYF.

The V and J genes are TRBV6-2 or TRBV6-3 and TRBJ1-6; weak D call: TRBD1 (6 bases). Germline loops: CDR1 MNHEY, CDR2 SVGEGT. The V gene lost 5 bases and the J gene lost 7 bases, with 12 bases spanning the gap. There are 14 residues in the CDR3. CDR3 nucleotide sequence: TGTGCCAGCAGTCCACAGGGTGTGAATTCACCCCTCCACTTT. This translates into CASSPQGVNSPLHF.

This clonotype has a single count. The rearrangement links TRBV10-3 to TRBJ1-2; tentative D call: TRBD1 (6 bases). Between the trimmed V and J ends, which lost 6 bases and 5 bases, there was a span of 10 bases. The CDR3 extends over 12 amino acids. Germline CDR1 ENHRY, CDR2 SYGVKD. In DNA form, the CDR3 reads TGTGCCATCAGGGGGGGCCCTTATGGCTACACCTTC. Its translation: CAIRGGPYGYTF.

Only a few counts were recorded for this clonotype. V and J are TRBV12-3 or TRBV12-4 and TRBJ2-1; the D call may be TRBD1 or TRBD2 (5 bases each). Trimming pared 7 bases from V and 7 bases from J, leaving 23 bases between. There are 16 residues in the CDR3. The CDR3 DNA sequence: TGTGCCAGCACCCAAACGTTGGGGGTAGTGGCGAATGAGCAGTTCTTC. It translates to CASTQTLGVVANEQFF.

This clonotype was recorded a few times. This chain connects TRBV6-5 to TRBJ2-1, with D perhaps assigned TRBD1 or TRBD2 (5 bases each). This CDR3 comprises 13 residues. The V gene lost 6 bases and the J gene lost 5 bases, with 11 bases spanning the gap. Germline V CDR1 and CDR2: MNHEY, SVGAGI. CDR3 region: CASSTGANNEQFF. The CDR3 DNA reads TGTGCCAGCAGCACCGGGGCCAACAATGAGCAGTTCTTC.

This clonotype has only a few counts. The chain joins TRBV9 to TRBJ1-2, with a weak D call TRBD1 (5 bases). V lost 3 bases, J lost 3 bases, and 12 bases lay in between. Germline V CDR1 and CDR2: SGDLS, YYNGEE. This CDR3 is 14 amino acids long. CDR3 loop: CASSGLTAYYGYTF. The DNA of the CDR3 is TGTGCCAGCAGCGGACTGACAGCATACTATGGCTACACCTTC.

The rearrangement uses TRBV15 and TRBJ2-1; D may be TRBD1 (5 bases). V lost 5 bases, J lost 5 bases, and 16 bases lay in between. This CDR3 is 15 amino acids long. Per germline, CDR1 LNHNV and CDR2 YYDKDF (reference sequence). The CDR3 sequence: CATSSLSQGNNEQFF. CDR3 sequence (DNA): TGTGCCACCAGCTCTCTCTCCCAGGGAAACAATGAGCAGTTCTTC.

The CDR3 nucleotides read TGCAGCGTTCTACTACAGGGCCCAGGTACGCAGTATTTT. This encodes CSVLLQGPGTQYF. The J gene is TRBJ2-3, the V gene TRBV29-1; a weak D match, TRBD1 (6 bases). The V end lost 5 bases, the J end lost 8 bases, and 17 bases lay between the germline ends. The CDR3 runs 13 residues. CDR1 and CDR2 from the germline V gene are SQVTM and ANQGSEA.

The chain has TRBV29-1 and TRBJ1-1, with D hard to call. Per germline, CDR1 SQVTM and CDR2 ANQGSEA. The CDR3 runs to 13 residues. V lost 0 bases to trimming and J lost 1 base, with 6 bases between them. The chain's CDR3 is CSVEDESNTEAFF. In nucleotides, the CDR3 is TGCAGCGTTGAAGACGAGTCGAACACTGAAGCTTTCTTT.

The chain links TRBV20-1 to TRBJ2-5, with unresolved D. Trimming removed 7 bases at V and 1 base at J, with 13 bases between. CDR1 and CDR2 from the germline V gene are DFQATT and SNEGSKA (reference sequence). The CDR3 extends over 13 amino acids. Here the CDR3 reads CSVLGPIQETQYF. Here the CDR3 DNA reads TGCAGTGTCCTAGGACCGATCCAAGAGACCCAGTACTTC.

There are a few counts of this clonotype. The J gene is TRBJ2-5, the V gene TRBV20-1, with a tentative D call TRBD2 (7 bases). CDR1 and CDR2 (germline): DFQATT, SNEGSKA (reference sequence). CDR3 length equals 13 residues. V dropped 3 bases and J dropped 4 bases, with 12 bases sitting between them. CDR3 sequence: CSARRGGAETQYF. CDR3 coding DNA: TGCAGTGCTAGGAGAGGGGGGGCAGAGACCCAGTACTTC.

This chain connects TRBV7-2 to TRBJ2-3; 11 bases are a match to TRBD1. CDR3 length: 15 amino acids. Germline V gene lookup returns CDR1 SGHTA and CDR2 FQGNSA. V was clipped by 4 bases and J by 4 bases; unmatched bases: 4. CDR3 in amino acids: CASSSGTGGPDTQYF. The CDR3 region has the DNA TGTGCCAGCAGCTCCGGGACAGGGGGTCCAGATACGCAGTATTTT.